The 20 T cell receptor beta chains given below trace back to one sample, sequenced in a study of T cells in tumors after PD-1 blockade. TCRdb keeps only in-frame clones here, not all; method: immunoSEQ multiplex PCR. The sample consists of just under 20,000 clones, about 85% of them appearing once. Sequencing used PBMCs, obtained after anti-PD-1 therapy. These receptors originate from a human donor with advanced basal cell or squamous cell carcinoma (not recorded which).

This rearrangement joins TRBV19 to TRBJ2-4, with unresolved D. The CDR3 runs 13 residues. Germline V gene sequence: CDR1 LNHDA, CDR2 SQIVND (reference sequence). Trimming removed 6 bases from V and 0 bases from J, with 6 bases in between. In DNA, the CDR3 is TGTGCCAGTAGCAGGCAAGCCAAAAACATTCAGTACTTC. Its protein product is CASSRQAKNIQYF.

The chain is built from TRBV5-5 and TRBJ2-7, with D hard to call. The CDR3 length is 15 residues. The V and J ends lost 4 bases and 5 bases respectively, with 19 bases between them. Germline assignment: CDR1 SGHKS and CDR2 YYEKEE (reference sequence). Here the CDR3 DNA reads TGTGCCAGCAGCCTCCGGAGCGACGAGGTCCACGAGCAGTACTTC. It codes for CASSLRSDEVHEQYF.

This clone showed up just once. J is TRBJ1-2 and V is TRBV6-5; D not certain. With 11 bases removed from V and 5 bases from J, the gap between germline ends came to 18 bases. Per the germline V gene, CDR1 is MNHEY and CDR2 is SVGAGI. This CDR3 contains 13 residues. The CDR3 sequence: CAVVLAGQYGYTF. CDR3 bases: TGTGCCGTTGTCCTAGCCGGCCAATATGGCTACACCTTC.

In this sample, this clone turned up once. The chain uses TRBV14 and TRBJ2-2, with D unclear. The CDR3 totals 14 residues. V gave up 4 bases and J gave up 0 bases, with 6 bases separating them. From germline, CDR1 is SGHDN and CDR2 FVKESK. In DNA, the CDR3 is TGTGCCAGCAGCCCGCGCCCGAACACCGGGGAGCTGTTTTTT. It translates to CASSPRPNTGELFF.

The chain employs TRBV3-1 (or the pseudogene TRBV3-2) and TRBJ2-7; the match to TRBD1 covers 8 bases. V gave up 3 bases and J gave up 4 bases; unmatched junction bases: 5. The CDR3 consists of 14 residues. Germline assignment: CDR1 LGHDT and CDR2 YNNKEL (reference sequence). CDR3 coding DNA: TGTGCCAGCAGCCATCGCGGACAGGGTTACGAGCAGTACTTC. Translated: CASSHRGQGYEQYF.

The chain links TRBV20-1 to TRBJ2-7; no clear D. In germline, CDR1 is DFQATT, CDR2 SNEGSKA (reference sequence). The CDR3 consists of 11 residues. Trimming removed 3 bases from V and 3 bases from J, with 6 bases in between. The chain's CDR3 is CSASIDYEQYF. In DNA, the CDR3 is TGCAGTGCTAGTATCGACTACGAGCAGTACTTC.

In its sample, this clone is medium-sized (0.01 to 0.1%). The chain carries TRBV6-2 or TRBV6-3 and TRBJ2-1; 9 bases are a match to TRBD2. The germline gives CDR1 MNHEY, CDR2 SVGEGT. The CDR3 is made up of 16 amino acids. Trimming cost V 4 bases and J 6 bases; bases outside gene matches: 10. The CDR3 reads CASSWTSVATLNEQFF. CDR3 coding DNA: TGTGCCAGCAGTTGGACTAGCGTAGCTACGCTCAATGAGCAGTTCTTC.

V is TRBV4-1 and J is TRBJ2-1; 9 nucleotides align to TRBD2. The junction had 9 bases not matched to a gene; V was cut back by 5 bases and J by 4 bases. The length of the CDR3 is 16 residues. CDR1 is MGHRA and CDR2 is YSYEKL in the germline V gene. The CDR3 sequence is CASSYLEREVYNEQFF. The DNA for the CDR3 is TGCGCCAGCAGCTACCTGGAGCGGGAGGTTTACAATGAGCAGTTCTTC.

The V call is TRBV21-1, the J call TRBJ1-1; the table assigns TRBD1, which was not confirmed against the DNA. TRBV21-1 is a pseudogene locus. There are 15 residues in the CDR3. The CDR3 nucleotides read TGTGCCAGCAGCAAAGGCGACAGCCGAAACACTGAAGCTTTCTTT. It specifies CASSKGDSRNTEAFF.

V is TRBV7-9 and J is TRBJ2-6; D is perhaps TRBD1 or TRBD2 (6 bases each). CDR1 is SEHNR and CDR2 is FQNEAQ in the germline V gene (reference sequence). Trimming left V 1 base short and J 3 bases short, with 10 bases between. This CDR3 spans 16 amino acids. CDR3 sequence reads: CASSLGGAYGANVLTF. For the CDR3, the DNA is TGTGCCAGCAGCTTAGGGGGGGCTTATGGGGCCAACGTCCTGACTTTC.

About this clone itself: Other nucleotide sequences from this sample produce the same CDR3. This chain joins TRBV5-4 and TRBJ1-1; D ambiguous. Germline CDR1 SGHNT, CDR2 YYREEE (reference sequence). Deletions cut 0 bases from V and 3 bases from J, with 3 bases between. This CDR3 contains 12 residues. In DNA, the CDR3 is TGTGCCAGCAGCTTGGGAGACACTGAAGCTTTCTTT. Its translation is CASSLGDTEAFF.

This chain's CDR3 is CASSQGGGTLDEQFF. CDR3 nucleotide sequence: TGTGCCAGCAGCCAAGGAGGGGGAACTCTGGATGAGCAGTTCTTC. The chain employs TRBV3-1 (or the pseudogene TRBV3-2) and TRBJ2-1; maybe TRBD1 (6 bases). CDR1 is LGHDT and CDR2 is YNNKEL in the germline V gene (reference sequence). The germline V and J ends were trimmed by 1 base and 8 bases, with 15 bases remaining between them. The CDR3 is 15 residues long.

This clone was found a few times. This sequence joins TRBV24-1 and TRBJ2-5; TRBD2 aligns across 9 bases. CDR1 is KGHDR and CDR2 is SFDVKD in the germline V gene. V trimming: 3 bases; J trimming: 5 bases; junction bases outside the gene matches: 9. This CDR3 spans 16 amino acids. CDR3 bases: TGTGCCACCAGTGATCCCGATAGCGGGAGTCTCGAGACCCAGTACTTC. This sequence encodes CATSDPDSGSLETQYF.

This chain joins TRBV2 and TRBJ1-5; 9 bases fit TRBD1. The CDR3 consists of 13 residues. With 6 bases clipped from V and 4 bases from J, the junction kept 1 base outside the gene matches. The germline V gene has CDR1 SNHLY and CDR2 FYNNEI. The CDR3 bases are TGTGCCAGCAGCGGGACAGGGAATCAGCCCCAGCATTTT. Protein sequence: CASSGTGNQPQHF. The complete variable domain, with remaining parts taken from reference TRBV2 and TRBJ1-5, reads EPEVTQTPSHQVTQMGQEVILRCVPISNHLYFYWYRQILGQKVEFLVSFYNNEISEKSEIFDDQFSVERPDGSNFTLKIRSTKLEDSAMYFCASSGTGNQPQHFGDGTRLSIL.

There are a few counts of this clone. V gene TRBV6-5 combines with J gene TRBJ1-1; no reliable D call. Germline CDR1 and CDR2: MNHEY and SVGAGI. Trimming left V 5 bases short and J 3 bases short, with 13 bases between. This CDR3 spans 14 amino acids. This CDR3 is CASSQESTDTEAFF. CDR3 nucleotides: TGTGCCAGCAGTCAGGAGAGCACGGACACTGAAGCTTTCTTT.

V usage is TRBV28 and J usage is TRBJ2-7; D is uncertain. The germline V gene encodes CDR1 MDHEN and CDR2 SYDVKM. There are 12 residues in the CDR3. The germline V and J ends were trimmed by 1 base and 4 bases, with 5 bases remaining between them. The CDR3 DNA reads TGTGCCAGCAGTTTATCCCGTTACGAGCAGTACTTC. Translation: CASSLSRYEQYF.

The chain combines TRBV15 with TRBJ2-4; D unresolved. Germline-derived CDR1 and CDR2 are LNHNV and YYDKDF (reference sequence). The CDR3 loop spans 15 amino acids. The V end lost 0 bases, the J end lost 0 bases, and 6 bases lay between the germline ends. The CDR3, as DNA: TGTGCCACCAGCAGAGATTTCGCAGCCAAAAACATTCAGTACTTC. As protein: CATSRDFAAKNIQYF.

The rearrangement uses TRBV11-3 and TRBJ1-2; 9 nucleotides align to TRBD1. Germline-derived CDR1 and CDR2 are SGHNT and YENEEA. V lost 5 bases and J lost 6; bases outside the gene matches: 1. This CDR3 has 12 amino acids. The CDR3 loop reads CASSRQGDGYTF. DNA for the CDR3: TGTGCCAGCAGCCGACAGGGGGATGGCTACACCTTC.

This chain links TRBV7-2 with TRBJ2-5, with D tentatively TRBD2 (5 bases). The CDR3 loop spans 15 amino acids. Germline V lookup: CDR1 SGHTA, CDR2 FQGNSA. V gave up 1 base and J gave up 5 bases, with 14 bases separating them. The CDR3 bases are TGTGCCAGCAGCTTAGACCTTTTCGTAGCGGAGACCCAGTACTTC. Protein: CASSLDLFVAETQYF.

The chain recombines TRBV5-4 with TRBJ2-4; no clear D. V was shortened by 3 bases and J by 3 bases, with 19 bases between the two germline ends. The CDR3 consists of 17 residues. Germline V gives CDR1 SGHNT, CDR2 YYREEE (reference sequence). CDR3 amino acids: CASSSLDGLLGKNIQYF. The CDR3 DNA reads as TGTGCCAGCAGCTCCCTAGATGGGCTGTTAGGCAAAAACATTCAGTACTTC.